The 21 T cell receptor beta chains below all came from one sample that was sequenced in a study of T cells in Graves' hyperthyroidism and ophthalmopathy. Amplification yielded TCR beta CDR3 regions, with RNA transcripts as the source. In the first-round RT-PCR of the TCR CDR3, the HTBI primer set was used. TCRdb itself ran the multiplex PCR reads through MiXCR, one entry per CDR3 protein. Among 220,000 or so distinct CDR3 sequences listed, about 17% were seen once. Sequencing input: blood. Receptors were obtained from a woman aged 18 to 35 with Graves' ophthalmopathy.

This clonotype turned up a few times. One junction end disagrees with the germline gene, perhaps due to a read error. The chain employs TRBV20-1 and TRBJ2-7; D not certain. In germline, CDR1 is DFQATT, CDR2 SNEGSKA (reference sequence). The CDR3 sequence is 13 residues long. CDR3: CSARFPSSYEQHF. CDR3 in DNA: TGCAGTGCTAGATTCCCGTCCTCCTACGAGCAGCACTTC.

This clonotype was observed at least ten times. A much larger clone is a single base away; this may be a read error. The chain couples TRBV12-3 or TRBV12-4 to TRBJ1-1, with D tentatively TRBD1 (5 bases). Trimming took 3 bases from V and 1 from J, leaving 9 bases between them. The CDR3 is made up of 14 amino acids. The CDR3 sequence is CASSLRTTNTEAFF. The CDR3 DNA follows: TGTGCCAGCAGTTTGAGGACAACGAACACTGAAGCTTTCTTT.

In this sample, this clonotype turned up once. One base away lies a much larger clone, so this may be a sequencing read error. The gene calls are TRBV7-2 and TRBJ1-5, with D unclear. Germline V gene sequence: CDR1 SGHTA, CDR2 FQGNSA. The V gene lost 0 bases and the J gene lost 7 bases, with 7 bases spanning the gap. The CDR3 loop spans 13 amino acids. For the CDR3, the DNA is TGTGCCAGCAGCTTAGCGCGGTCCCAGCCCCAGCATTTT. It specifies CASSLARSQPQHF.

At least ten counts were recorded for this clonotype. This rearrangement joins TRBV5-8 to TRBJ2-3; TRBD2 matches at 13 bases. V shed 4 bases and J 0 bases; nucleotides not matched to a gene: 2. The CDR3 loop spans 16 amino acids. Germline CDR1 and CDR2: SGHTS and YDEGEE. As DNA, the CDR3 is TGTGCCAGCAGCACGGGACTAGCGGGAAGCACAGATACGCAGTATTTT. Amino acids: CASSTGLAGSTDTQYF.

This clonotype was observed many times. V and J are TRBV27 and TRBJ2-1; TRBD1 might be the D (5 bases). The CDR3 is made up of 15 amino acids. Deletions cut 2 bases from V and 8 bases from J, with 16 bases between. Germline lookup yields CDR1 MNHEY and CDR2 SMNVEV (reference sequence). The CDR3 region is CASSLGAAFTDEQFF. DNA for the CDR3: TGTGCCAGCAGTTTAGGGGCGGCATTCACGGATGAGCAGTTCTTC.

CDR3 bases: TGCGCCAGCAGTGAAGGTCCGAACACCGGGGAGCTGTTTTTT. It codes for CASSEGPNTGELFF. The gene calls are TRBV10-1 and TRBJ2-2; D uncertain. CDR3 length: 14 amino acids. Germline V gene lookup returns CDR1 WNHNN and CDR2 SYGVQD (reference sequence). Deletions cut 3 bases from V and 0 bases from J, with 5 bases between.

In this sample, this clonotype turned up many times. The chain recombines TRBV7-8 with TRBJ2-5; D might be TRBD2 (6 bases). The CDR3 totals 13 residues. Germline V gene sequence: CDR1 SGHVS, CDR2 FQNEAQ. The V end was cut by 4 bases, the J end by 4 bases, with 10 bases between. CDR3 in DNA: TGTGCCAGCAGCTGGGGACTCGGAGAGACCCAGTACTTC. Residues: CASSWGLGETQYF. The full variable domain, its missing parts supplied by reference TRBV7-8 and TRBJ2-5, is GAGVSQSPRYKVAKRGQDVALRCDPISGHVSLFWYQQALGQGPEFLTYFQNEAQLDKSGLPSDRFFAERPEGSVSTLKIQRTQQEDSAVYLCASSWGLGETQYFGPGTRLLVL.

J is TRBJ2-5 and V is TRBV19; a weak D match, TRBD2 (6 bases). The germline V gene encodes CDR1 LNHDA and CDR2 SQIVND (reference sequence). V lost 5 bases and J lost 5, with 18 bases in between. This CDR3 has 15 amino acids. CDR3 loop: CASSPPGVGEETQYF. CDR3 nucleotide sequence: TGTGCCAGTAGTCCACCGGGGGTCGGAGAGGAGACCCAGTACTTC.

This clonotype was counted only a few times. The gene calls are TRBV19 and TRBJ2-1; TRBD2 might be the D (6 bases). The germline V and J ends were trimmed by 5 bases and 4 bases, with 18 bases remaining between them. This CDR3 has 16 residues. Germline V gene sequence: CDR1 LNHDA, CDR2 SQIVND (reference sequence). CDR3 amino acids: CASSSYSGLAYNEQFF. DNA of the CDR3: TGTGCCAGTAGTTCTTATTCGGGACTGGCTTACAATGAGCAGTTCTTC.

Ten or more counts support this clonotype. The rearrangement joins TRBV6-5 to TRBJ2-5; D gene unclear. The CDR3 extends over 13 amino acids. The germline V gene has CDR1 MNHEY and CDR2 SVGAGI. V lost 0 bases to trimming and J lost 4 bases, with 6 bases between them. In DNA, the CDR3 is TGTGCCAGCAGTTACTCGATGCCAGAGACCCAGTACTTC. This encodes CASSYSMPETQYF.

This clonotype was seen ten or more times. The rearrangement links TRBV27 to TRBJ2-5, with 7 bases fitting TRBD2. With 1 base clipped from V and 5 bases from J, the junction kept 10 bases outside the gene matches. Per the germline V gene, CDR1 is MNHEY and CDR2 is SMNVEV (reference sequence). The CDR3 consists of 16 residues. CDR3 nucleotides: TGTGCCAGCAGTTTATTGGCGGGAGAGCTTCGGGAGACCCAGTACTTC. Its protein is CASSLLAGELRETQYF.

This clonotype was seen ten or more times. The V and J genes are TRBV11-2 and TRBJ1-1; the D gene is possibly TRBD1 (5 bases). Germline lookup yields CDR1 SGHAT and CDR2 FQNNGV. The CDR3 extends over 17 amino acids. The germline V and J ends were trimmed by 5 bases and 0 bases, with 19 bases remaining between them. The CDR3 here is CASSAMASRGVNTEAFF. The DNA for the CDR3 is TGTGCCAGCAGCGCTATGGCTTCCCGGGGGGTGAACACTGAAGCTTTCTTT.

The sample holds many counts of this clonotype. The chain is built from TRBV3-1 and TRBJ2-5; D might be TRBD1 (5 bases). The germline V gene encodes CDR1 LGHDT and CDR2 YNNKEL (reference sequence). Trimming removed 0 bases from V and 3 bases from J, with 11 bases in between. The CDR3 contains 15 residues. Written as DNA, the CDR3 is TGTGCCAGCAGCCAAGACGGACAAGGGAAAGAGACCCAGTACTTC. Protein: CASSQDGQGKETQYF.

The CDR3 loop is CASSSPGGGAQEETQYF. DNA for the CDR3: TGCGCCAGCAGCTCGCCGGGGGGGGGGGCCCAGGAAGAGACCCAGTACTTC. This chain links TRBV5-1 with TRBJ2-5; 8 nucleotides agree with TRBD2. The CDR3 sequence is 17 residues long. The J segment lost 3 bases and the V segment lost 3 bases, leaving 13 bases of the junction unmatched. Per germline, CDR1 SGHRS and CDR2 YFSETQ.

The J gene is TRBJ2-1, the V gene TRBV20-1; TRBD2 matches at 11 bases. CDR1 and CDR2 (germline): DFQATT, SNEGSKA (reference sequence). The CDR3 is 15 residues long. J gave up 6 bases and V 3 bases, and 7 bases lay outside the gene matches. As DNA, the CDR3 is TGCAGTGCTAGGAGCATCACTAGCGGGAGCAATGAGCAGTTCTTC. Translating gives CSARSITSGSNEQFF.

This clonotype was seen ten or more times. The chain has TRBV9 and TRBJ1-1, with a tentative D call TRBD1 (5 bases). This CDR3 contains 15 residues. The germline gives CDR1 SGDLS, CDR2 YYNGEE. V was shortened by 2 bases and J by 4 bases, with 15 bases between the two germline ends. This chain's CDR3 is CASSVAGALGTEAFF. CDR3 nucleotides: TGTGCCAGCAGCGTTGCCGGGGCATTAGGCACTGAAGCTTTCTTT.

This clonotype was seen at least ten times. This rearrangement joins TRBV20-1 to TRBJ2-7; 8 bases line up with TRBD1. Germline lookup yields CDR1 DFQATT and CDR2 SNEGSKA (reference sequence). V trimming: 3 bases; J trimming: 0 bases; junction bases outside the gene matches: 4. This CDR3 contains 14 residues. The CDR3 nucleotides are TGCAGTGCTAGCGGGACAGGACCCTCCTACGAGCAGTACTTC. Translated: CSASGTGPSYEQYF.

This clonotype came up once. This chain connects TRBV5-6 to TRBJ2-2, with D possibly TRBD1 on 6 matching bases. CDR1 and CDR2 (germline): SGHDT, YYEEEE. The V and J ends lost 4 bases and 4 bases respectively, with 11 bases between them. The CDR3 consists of 14 residues. CDR3 protein: CASSGTGSTGELFF. The CDR3, as DNA: TGTGCCAGCAGCGGCACAGGGAGCACCGGGGAGCTGTTTTTT.

This clonotype was picked up one time. The V call is TRBV10-2, the J call TRBJ1-4; D might be TRBD1 (6 bases). This CDR3 comprises 13 residues. Germline CDR1 WSHSY, CDR2 SAAADI. V was shortened by 6 bases and J by 7 bases, with 12 bases between the two germline ends. The CDR3 reads CASSGGRGEKLFF. CDR3 bases: TGCGCCAGCAGCGGGGGGCGGGGTGAAAAACTGTTTTTT.

This clonotype showed up many times. The chain joins TRBV11-3 to TRBJ2-3; tentatively, D is TRBD2 (6 bases). The germline V gene encodes CDR1 SGHNT and CDR2 YENEEA. This CDR3 is built from 17 residues. The V gene lost 1 base and the J gene lost 2 bases, with 16 bases spanning the gap. As DNA, the CDR3 is TGTGCCAGCAGCTTAGGGGTGTTCGGGCGGGACACAGATACGCAGTATTTT. Translated: CASSLGVFGRDTDTQYF.

This clonotype appeared many times. The rearrangement uses TRBV4-2 and TRBJ1-2, with TRBD1 as a possible D gene (5 bases). V dropped 4 bases and J dropped 6 bases, with 15 bases sitting between them. Per the germline V gene, CDR1 is LGHNA and CDR2 is YNFKEQ. The CDR3 consists of 14 residues. The CDR3 bases are TGTGCCAGCAGCCCCACCGGGGGAAGAGATGGCTACACCTTC. It yields the protein CASSPTGGRDGYTF.